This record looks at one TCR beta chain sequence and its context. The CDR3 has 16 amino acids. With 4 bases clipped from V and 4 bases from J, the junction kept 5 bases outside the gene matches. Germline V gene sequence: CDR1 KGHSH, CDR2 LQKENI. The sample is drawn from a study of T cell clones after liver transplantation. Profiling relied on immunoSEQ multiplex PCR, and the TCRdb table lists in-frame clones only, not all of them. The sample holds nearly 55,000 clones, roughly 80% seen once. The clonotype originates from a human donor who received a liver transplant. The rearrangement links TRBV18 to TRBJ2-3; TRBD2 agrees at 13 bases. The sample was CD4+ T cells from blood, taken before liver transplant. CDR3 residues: CASSLGTSGTADTQYF. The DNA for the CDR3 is TGTGCCAGCTCACTAGGGACTAGCGGGACAGCAGATACGCAGTATTTT.